Each of the 8 T cell receptor beta chains below was sequenced from the same sample in a study of early T cells in non-severe SARS-CoV-2 infection. TCRdb reanalysed the 5' RACE reads using MiXCR and keeps one entry per CDR3 protein. The sample lists some 32,000 distinct CDR3 sequences; 3% to 5% were seen once. The specimen was whole blood. The receptors shown here come from an adult who was a healthcare worker with PCR-confirmed SARS-CoV-2 infection or an uninfected control (not recorded which).

This clonotype was counted at least ten times. The chain links TRBV7-2 to TRBJ2-3; 14 bases are shared with TRBD2. The germline V gene encodes CDR1 SGHTA and CDR2 FQGNSA. V lost 0 bases to trimming and J lost 3 bases; unmatched junction nucleotides: 5. The CDR3 contains 18 residues. CDR3 sequence reads: CASSLAFGTSGGTDTQYF. Here the CDR3 DNA reads TGTGCCAGCAGCTTAGCCTTTGGGACTAGCGGGGGAACAGATACGCAGTATTTT.

This clonotype was seen ten or more times. The CDR3, as DNA: TGTGCCAGCGCTAGGACAGGGCTGTACTCCTACGAGCAGTACTTC. Residues: CASARTGLYSYEQYF. The V gene is TRBV27, the J gene TRBJ2-7, with 8 bases identical to TRBD1. Germline V lookup: CDR1 MNHEY, CDR2 SMNVEV (reference sequence). The ends lost 8 bases at V and 0 bases at J; junction bases unmatched: 9. The CDR3 has 15 amino acids.

This clonotype ranks as medium-sized. The chain links TRBV5-5 to TRBJ2-1; D uncertain. CDR1 is SGHKS and CDR2 is YYEKEE in the germline V gene (reference sequence). CDR3 length: 12 amino acids. V lost 1 base and J lost 9, with 8 bases in between. The CDR3 bases are TGTGCCAGCAGCTTGAGACTTCTTGAGCAGTTCTTC. Translated: CASSLRLLEQFF.

In this sample, this clonotype turned up many times. The chain carries TRBV19 and TRBJ1-1; tentatively, D is TRBD1 (6 bases). The V and J ends lost 3 bases and 0 bases respectively, with 11 bases between them. Looked up from germline, CDR1 is LNHDA and CDR2 is SQIVND (reference sequence). The CDR3 is 15 residues long. CDR3 protein: CASSIGGAMNTEAFF. The CDR3 DNA is TGTGCCAGTAGTATCGGGGGGGCAATGAACACTGAAGCTTTCTTT.

This clonotype was recorded at least ten times. The rearrangement uses TRBV7-3 and TRBJ1-1, with D possibly being TRBD1 (5 bases). V was shortened by 1 base and J by 6 bases, with 12 bases between the two germline ends. This CDR3 has 14 amino acids. CDR1 and CDR2 from the germline V gene are SGHTA and FQGTGA. CDR3 DNA: TGTGCCAGCAGCTTAAATGGCGGGGACCCTGAAGCTTTCTTT. The encoded protein is CASSLNGGDPEAFF.

This clonotype was observed many times. The chain is built from TRBV10-3 and TRBJ2-2, with D perhaps assigned TRBD1 or TRBD2 (5 bases each). CDR3 length: 13 residues. From germline, CDR1 is ENHRY and CDR2 SYGVKD. With 6 bases removed from V and 8 bases from J, the gap between germline ends came to 13 bases. The CDR3 protein is CAIRGVPFGELFF. The CDR3 DNA reads as TGTGCCATCAGGGGGGTTCCGTTTGGGGAGCTGTTTTTT.

This clonotype was recorded many times. V gene TRBV7-8 combines with J gene TRBJ2-6; D gene unclear. Looked up from germline, CDR1 is SGHVS and CDR2 is FQNEAQ. V dropped 4 bases and J dropped 0 bases, with 10 bases sitting between them. The CDR3 runs to 16 residues. In nucleotides, the CDR3 is TGTGCCAGCAGCTCGGACGGTTCCTCTGGGGCCAACGTCCTGACTTTC. Translated: CASSSDGSSGANVLTF.

Many counts were recorded for this clonotype. This chain uses TRBV4-3 with TRBJ1-4; TRBD1 might be the D (5 bases). There are 16 residues in the CDR3. Trimming took off 0 bases at V and 6 bases at J, with 14 bases between the two ends. CDR1 and CDR2 from the germline V gene are LGHNA and YSLEER. DNA for the CDR3: TGCGCCAGCAGCCAAGATCCTGGGGCGGATTATGAAAAACTGTTTTTT. It yields the protein CASSQDPGADYEKLFF.